One sample yielded the 20 T cell receptor beta chains listed below, sequenced in a study of cytomegalovirus exposure and HLA in healthy donors. Measured with immunoSEQ multiplex PCR; TCRdb has only the in-frame clones, and not every one. The table has a few hundred thousand clones, more than 75% seen once; the top ten hold approximately 0.94%. The sample was PBMCs. The receptors derive from a young woman in good health and CMV-seronegative.

This chain connects TRBV18 to TRBJ1-2; D gene uncertain. V was trimmed by 6 bases and J by 6 bases, leaving 17 bases between them. The CDR3 is 14 residues long. CDR1 is KGHSH and CDR2 is LQKENI in the germline V gene. The CDR3 spells CASSPKPGGHGYTF. In nucleotides, the CDR3 is TGTGCCAGCTCCCCCAAACCCGGAGGGCATGGCTACACCTTC.

The count of this clone is one. The chain employs TRBV4-1 and TRBJ2-5; TRBD2 might be the D (6 bases). The CDR3 is 15 amino acids. V was clipped by 3 bases and J by 2 bases, with 13 bases between them. Per germline, CDR1 MGHRA and CDR2 YSYEKL. The CDR3 sequence: CASSHLAGIQETQYF. The CDR3 DNA follows: TGCGCCAGCAGCCACCTCGCGGGAATACAAGAGACCCAGTACTTC.

The CDR3 sequence is CASSDFVGLSNQPQHF. The CDR3 nucleotides read TGTGCCAGCAGTGATTTTGTGGGGCTGTCGAATCAGCCCCAGCATTTT. J is TRBJ1-5 and V is TRBV6-1, with TRBD1 as a possible D gene (5 bases). The V end lost 3 bases, the J end lost 4 bases, and 16 bases lay between the germline ends. The CDR3 totals 16 residues. The germline CDR1 and CDR2 sequences are MNHNS and SASEGT.

This chain links TRBV4-1 with TRBJ2-2; 10 bases fit TRBD2. The germline gives CDR1 MGHRA, CDR2 YSYEKL. V lost 3 bases to trimming and J lost 7 bases; unmatched junction nucleotides: 14. The CDR3 length is 18 residues. In DNA, the CDR3 is TGCGCCAGCAGCCATGAACCTATAGCGGGAGGTTCTGGCGGGGAGCTGTTTTTT. The encoded protein is CASSHEPIAGGSGGELFF.

V usage is TRBV19 and J usage is TRBJ1-1; D is perhaps TRBD1 (5 bases). Per germline, CDR1 LNHDA and CDR2 SQIVND (reference sequence). The CDR3 has 13 residues. V was clipped by 6 bases and J by 5 bases, with 13 bases between them. CDR3 sequence reads: CASSLRVETEAFF. CDR3 nucleotides: TGTGCCAGTAGCCTCAGGGTGGAGACTGAAGCTTTCTTT. Full variable domain (remainder filled in from reference TRBV19 and TRBJ1-1): DGGITQSPKYLFRKEGQNVTLSCEQNLNHDAMYWYRQDPGQGLRLIYYSQIVNDFQKGDIAEGYSVSREKKESFPLTVTSAQKNPTAFYLCASSLRVETEAFFGQGTRLTVV.

V is TRBV4-2 and J is TRBJ1-6; TRBD1 aligns across 7 bases. CDR1 and CDR2 from the germline V gene are LGHNA and YNFKEQ. V lost 3 bases to trimming and J lost 0 bases; unmatched junction nucleotides: 23. The CDR3 covers 23 residues. CDR3 bases: TGTGCCAGCAGCCAGAATCCCAGACGGGTTTCACAGGGGCCTAGCTCCTATAATTCACCCCTCCACTTT. It codes for CASSQNPRRVSQGPSSYNSPLHF.

In nucleotides, the CDR3 is TGTGCCAGCAGTTTATCGGGCGCCAGGGGAGATGGCTACACCTTC. The encoded protein is CASSLSGARGDGYTF. J is TRBJ1-2 and V is TRBV27; weak D call: TRBD1 (6 bases). This CDR3 region has 15 residues. Germline loops: CDR1 MNHEY, CDR2 SMNVEV (reference sequence). The V end lost 0 bases, the J end lost 6 bases, and 14 bases lay between the germline ends.

The genes are TRBV9 and TRBJ2-1, with TRBD2 matching 7 bases. The CDR3 consists of 17 residues. V lost 0 bases, J lost 4 bases, and 10 bases stayed unmatched. Germline CDR1 is SGDLS and CDR2 is YYNGEE. CDR3 coding DNA: TGTGCCAGCAGCGTAGATCCCCGCGGGAGAGGTTACAATGAGCAGTTCTTC. Translated: CASSVDPRGRGYNEQFF.

V usage is TRBV9 and J usage is TRBJ2-5; D uncertain. The ends were cut back, 3 bases at V and 5 bases at J, with 11 bases in the middle. Germline V CDR1 and CDR2: SGDLS, YYNGEE. The CDR3 has 13 residues. The DNA for the CDR3 is TGTGCCAGCAGCGGGAACTATGGGGAGACCCAGTACTTC. It codes for CASSGNYGETQYF.

The J gene is TRBJ1-5, the V gene TRBV6-5; no reliable D call. Trimming took off 0 bases at V and 6 bases at J, with 9 bases between the two ends. The germline CDR1 and CDR2 sequences are MNHEY and SVGAGI. The CDR3 covers 14 residues. The CDR3 DNA reads TGTGCCAGCAGTTACTCGATGCTGAGTCAGCCCCAGCATTTT. It encodes CASSYSMLSQPQHF.

This sequence joins TRBV5-1 and TRBJ2-5, with TRBD1 matching over 7 bases. Germline V gene lookup returns CDR1 SGHRS and CDR2 YFSETQ. The CDR3 contains 15 residues. Trimming removed 4 bases from V and 4 bases from J; junction bases left unmatched: 10. The CDR3 loop is CASSAGDREGETQYF. The CDR3 DNA follows: TGCGCCAGCAGCGCCGGAGACAGGGAAGGAGAGACCCAGTACTTC. The full variable domain, in which reference TRBV5-1 and TRBJ2-5 provide the parts outside the CDR3, is KAGVTQTPRYLIKTRGQQVTLSCSPISGHRSVSWYQQTPGQGLQFLFEYFSETQRNKGNFPGRFSGRQFSNSRSEMNVSTLELGDSALYLCASSAGDREGETQYFGPGTRLLVL.

V gene TRBV27 combines with J gene TRBJ2-7; a possible D gene is TRBD2 (6 bases). This CDR3 has 16 residues. Germline-derived CDR1 and CDR2 are MNHEY and SMNVEV (reference sequence). Trimming took 6 bases from V and 1 from J, leaving 19 bases between them. The chain's CDR3 is CASRFREVLRSYEQYF. DNA for the CDR3: TGTGCCAGCAGATTTAGGGAGGTTCTGAGGTCCTACGAGCAGTACTTC.

CDR3 DNA sequence: TGTGCCAGCAGTGAACTGCGGACAGGGATTTATGGCTACACCTTC. Protein product: CASSELRTGIYGYTF. The V and J genes are TRBV6-1 and TRBJ1-2; 8 bases agree with TRBD1. The V and J ends lost 2 bases and 5 bases, in that order; junction bases with no gene match: 7. CDR1 and CDR2 (germline): MNHNS, SASEGT. The CDR3 totals 15 residues.

The chain has TRBV6-1 and TRBJ2-7; D is possibly TRBD2 (7 bases). Germline V gives CDR1 MNHNS, CDR2 SASEGT. V dropped 9 bases and J dropped 3 bases, with 21 bases sitting between them. This CDR3 spans 15 amino acids. The chain's CDR3 is CARGGGRGVSYEQYF. CDR3 DNA sequence: TGTGCCAGGGGGGGCGGGAGAGGGGTTAGCTACGAGCAGTACTTC.

The rearrangement uses TRBV10-3 and TRBJ1-1; D is unclear. The CDR3 consists of 11 residues. Trimming left V 3 bases short and J 8 bases short, with 7 bases between. Germline V gene lookup returns CDR1 ENHRY and CDR2 SYGVKD. The CDR3 protein is CAISDSREAFF. CDR3 nucleotides: TGTGCCATCAGTGATTCCAGGGAAGCTTTCTTT.

The chain is built from TRBV4-3 and TRBJ2-1; TRBD2 matches at 7 bases. CDR3 length: 16 residues. Germline CDR1 and CDR2: LGHNA and YSLEER. V trimming: 1 base; J trimming: 0 bases; junction bases outside the gene matches: 3. Here the CDR3 DNA reads TGCGCCAGCAGCCAAGCGGGCGGGAGCTCCTACAATGAGCAGTTCTTC. It encodes CASSQAGGSSYNEQFF.

This chain connects TRBV27 to TRBJ1-6; D is perhaps TRBD1 (5 bases). CDR3 length: 12 residues. Germline CDR1 reads MNHEY; CDR2 reads SMNVEV (reference sequence). The V end lost 6 bases, the J end lost 8 bases, and 8 bases lay between the germline ends. The CDR3 sequence: CASSAGYSPLHF. CDR3 nucleotide sequence: TGTGCCAGCAGCGCAGGGTATTCACCCCTCCACTTT.

The chain recombines TRBV5-1 with TRBJ1-2; 8 positions match TRBD1. The trim removed 0 bases at V and 0 bases at J, leaving 7 bases unmatched. This CDR3 region has 17 residues. Germline V gives CDR1 SGHRS, CDR2 YFSETQ. CDR3 in amino acids: CASSLDPGGSTNYGYTF. In nucleotides, the CDR3 is TGCGCCAGCAGCTTGGATCCAGGGGGCTCAACTAACTATGGCTACACCTTC.

V usage is TRBV7-8 and J usage is TRBJ2-1, with TRBD2 identical over 9 bases. V trimming: 4 bases; J trimming: 7 bases; junction bases outside the gene matches: 14. Germline-derived CDR1 and CDR2 are SGHVS and FQNEAQ. This CDR3 contains 17 residues. CDR3 nucleotides: TGTGCCAGCAGCTCATTGGCGGGGTTAAGCGGGAGGAATGAGCAGTTCTTC. It translates to CASSSLAGLSGRNEQFF.

The genes are TRBV25-1 and TRBJ1-2; D possibly corresponds to TRBD1 (6 bases). V was cut by 8 bases and J by 3 bases, with 13 bases left in between. The CDR3 is 13 residues long. Germline V gives CDR1 MGHDK, CDR2 SYGVNS. In DNA form, the CDR3 reads TGTGCCAGCCGAGGGGGGGCCTACTATGGCTACACCTTC. Its protein product is CASRGGAYYGYTF.